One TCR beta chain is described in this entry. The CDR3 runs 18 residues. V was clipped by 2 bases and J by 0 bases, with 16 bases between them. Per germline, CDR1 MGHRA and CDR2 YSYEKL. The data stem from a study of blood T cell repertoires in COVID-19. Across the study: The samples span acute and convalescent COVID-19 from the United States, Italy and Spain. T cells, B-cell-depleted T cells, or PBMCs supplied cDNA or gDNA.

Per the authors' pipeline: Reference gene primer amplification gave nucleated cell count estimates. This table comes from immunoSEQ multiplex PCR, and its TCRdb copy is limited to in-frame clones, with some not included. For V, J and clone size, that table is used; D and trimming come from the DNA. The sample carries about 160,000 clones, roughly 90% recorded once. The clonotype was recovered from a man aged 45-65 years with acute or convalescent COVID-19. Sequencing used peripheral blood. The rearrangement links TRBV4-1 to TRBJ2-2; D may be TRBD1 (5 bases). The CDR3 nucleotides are TGCGCCAGCAGCCAACCTGGGATGACGACAGCGAACACCGGGGAGCTGTTTTTT. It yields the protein CASSQPGMTTANTGELFF.